This entry lists 10 T cell receptor beta chains sequenced from one sample in a study of cytomegalovirus exposure and HLA in healthy donors. Repertoires were generated with immunoSEQ multiplex PCR, while TCRdb's copy carries only in-frame clones and drops some. This table has around 62,000 clones, roughly 89% appearing once. The sequenced sample consisted of PBMCs. These receptors were collected from a woman under 30 in good health and CMV-seronegative.

The chain recombines TRBV7-9 with TRBJ2-7; 16 nucleotides align to TRBD2. The germline CDR1 and CDR2 sequences are SEHNR and FQNEAQ (reference sequence). The V segment lost 5 bases and the J segment 0 bases; nucleotides outside the gene matches: 4. CDR3 size: 17 residues. CDR3 sequence: CASSPGLAGGSSYEQYF. In DNA, the CDR3 is TGTGCCAGCAGCCCGGGACTAGCGGGGGGGAGCTCCTACGAGCAGTACTTC.

The DNA of the CDR3 is TGTGCCATCAGCAGCCCGGGGACAGGGTACGAGCAGTACTTC. This translates into CAISSPGTGYEQYF. This chain connects TRBV10-3 to TRBJ2-7; 9 bases map to TRBD1. V shed 6 bases, J shed 4 bases, and the junction held 7 bases outside the gene matches. CDR3 length: 14 residues. Germline V gene sequence: CDR1 ENHRY, CDR2 SYGVKD.

The V call is TRBV11-3, the J call TRBJ2-3, with D perhaps TRBD2 (6 bases). The V gene's germline CDR1 is SGHNT and CDR2 YENEEA. Trimming removed 8 bases at V and 0 bases at J, with 12 bases between. The CDR3 runs to 14 residues. The CDR3 nucleotides read TGTGCCAGCTCGAGCGGGTCTAGCACAGATACGCAGTATTTT. Protein: CASSSGSSTDTQYF.

The chain joins TRBV30 to TRBJ1-2; 7 nucleotides match TRBD1. CDR1 GTSNPN and CDR2 SVGIG come from the germline V gene (reference sequence). The length of the CDR3 is 10 residues. The V and J ends lost 6 bases and 9 bases, in that order; junction bases with no gene match: 4. For the CDR3, the DNA is TGTGCCTGCTCACAGGGGCGCTACACCTTC. Its protein product is CACSQGRYTF.

This chain uses TRBV4-1 with TRBJ2-1; D possibly corresponds to TRBD2 (6 bases). CDR1 is MGHRA and CDR2 is YSYEKL in the germline V gene. Deletions cut 0 bases from V and 4 bases from J, with 13 bases between. The CDR3 loop spans 16 amino acids. CDR3 nucleotide sequence: TGCGCCAGCAGCCAAGATGGGGTAGCGGAATACAATGAGCAGTTCTTC. Residues: CASSQDGVAEYNEQFF.

V is TRBV19 and J is TRBJ2-7; 7 positions match TRBD1. Germline assignment: CDR1 LNHDA and CDR2 SQIVND (reference sequence). The CDR3 spans 14 residues. V lost 6 bases to trimming and J lost 1 base; unmatched junction nucleotides: 6. The CDR3 loop reads CASSTTGWSYEQYF. In nucleotides, the CDR3 is TGTGCCAGTAGCACGACAGGGTGGTCCTACGAGCAGTACTTC.

This clone was observed a handful of times. The rearrangement links TRBV7-8 to TRBJ2-7; 10 bases map to TRBD1. The CDR3 has 16 residues. Germline CDR1 reads SGHVS; CDR2 reads FQNEAQ. V was pared by 3 bases and J by 2 bases, with 7 bases of the junction left unmatched. The CDR3 here is CASSLAGTGETYEQYF. For the CDR3, the DNA is TGTGCCAGCAGCTTGGCCGGGACAGGGGAGACCTACGAGCAGTACTTC.

The chain is built from TRBV19 and TRBJ1-5; no clear D gene. The germline CDR1 and CDR2 sequences are LNHDA and SQIVND (reference sequence). The CDR3 spans 15 residues. Trimming cost V 5 bases and J 0 bases, with 11 bases left between them. The CDR3 nucleotides are TGTGCCAGTAGTTATTACTTCTCTAGCAATCAGCCCCAGCATTTT. Translation: CASSYYFSSNQPQHF.

The V and J genes are TRBV7-9 and TRBJ2-7, with 14 bases matching TRBD2. The trim removed 5 bases at V and 5 bases at J, leaving 5 bases unmatched. The CDR3 totals 15 residues. CDR1 and CDR2 from the germline V gene are SEHNR and FQNEAQ (reference sequence). The CDR3 protein is CASSPGTSGRDEQYF. The CDR3, as DNA: TGTGCCAGCAGCCCCGGGACTAGCGGGAGAGACGAGCAGTACTTC.

The chain uses TRBV7-8 and TRBJ2-1; no reliable D call. The V gene's germline CDR1 is SGHVS and CDR2 FQNEAQ. Between the trimmed V and J ends, which lost 5 bases and 7 bases, there was a span of 12 bases. This CDR3 has 13 residues. DNA for the CDR3: TGTGCCAGCAGCAAGCTAGACCCGAATGAGCAGTTCTTC. Translated: CASSKLDPNEQFF.